A single T cell receptor (beta chain) is shown here with its context. Antigen specificity is unknown. The data derive from a study of T cell responses to AZD1222 COVID-19 vaccine. This table comes from immunoSEQ multiplex PCR, and its TCRdb copy is limited to in-frame clones, with some not included. The data contain around 130,000 clones, about 94% of them seen just once; the ten biggest clones take up roughly 6.6%. With 3 bases clipped from V and 5 bases from J, the junction kept 8 bases outside the gene matches. This CDR3 comprises 16 residues. Looked up from germline, CDR1 is SGHTA and CDR2 is FQGNSA. Study-level findings and limits: In a largely white British group with more females than males, clonal diversity was possibly underestimated.

This receptor was obtained from an adult in good health. The input for sequencing was peripheral blood, taken on day 0 of AZD1222 vaccination. This chain links TRBV7-2 with TRBJ2-3; 10 bases match TRBD2. CDR3 in amino acids: CASSFGSGRAGDTQYF. CDR3 nucleotide sequence: TGTGCCAGCAGCTTTGGGAGCGGGAGGGCCGGAGATACGCAGTATTTT.